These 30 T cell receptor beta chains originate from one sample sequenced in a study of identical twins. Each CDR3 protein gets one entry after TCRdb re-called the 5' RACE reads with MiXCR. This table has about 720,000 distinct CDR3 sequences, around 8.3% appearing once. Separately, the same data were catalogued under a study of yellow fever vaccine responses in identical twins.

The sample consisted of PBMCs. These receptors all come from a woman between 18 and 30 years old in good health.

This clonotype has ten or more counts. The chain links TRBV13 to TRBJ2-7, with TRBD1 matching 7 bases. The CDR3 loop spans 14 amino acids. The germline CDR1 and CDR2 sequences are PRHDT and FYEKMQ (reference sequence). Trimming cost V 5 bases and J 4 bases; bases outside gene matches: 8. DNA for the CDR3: TGTGCCAGCAGCCCACGGGACAGAGAATACGAGCAGTACTTC. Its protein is CASSPRDREYEQYF.

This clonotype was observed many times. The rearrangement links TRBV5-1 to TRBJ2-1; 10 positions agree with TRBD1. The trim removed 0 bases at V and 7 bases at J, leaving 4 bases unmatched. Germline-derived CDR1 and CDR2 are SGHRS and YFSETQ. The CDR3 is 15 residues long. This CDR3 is CASSLEGQGFNEQFF. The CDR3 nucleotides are TGCGCCAGCAGCTTGGAGGGACAGGGGTTTAATGAGCAGTTCTTC.

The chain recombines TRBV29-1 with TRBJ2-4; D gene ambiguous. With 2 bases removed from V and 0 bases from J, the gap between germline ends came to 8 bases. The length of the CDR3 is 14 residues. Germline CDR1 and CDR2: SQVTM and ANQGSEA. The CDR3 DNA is TGCAGCGTTGAATATGCAGAAGCCAAAAACATTCAGTACTTC. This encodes CSVEYAEAKNIQYF.

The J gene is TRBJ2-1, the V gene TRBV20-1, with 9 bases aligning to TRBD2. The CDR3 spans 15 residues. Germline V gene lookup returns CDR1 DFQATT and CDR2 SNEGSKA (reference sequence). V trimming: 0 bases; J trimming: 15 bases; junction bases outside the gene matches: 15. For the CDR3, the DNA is TGCAGTGCTAGAGATAGTGGGTCGATGGGACTAGCTCTGTTCTTC. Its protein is CSARDSGSMGLALFF.

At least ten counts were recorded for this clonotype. CDR3 sequence reads: CASSGGYENEQFF. CDR3 bases: TGTGCCAGCAGTGGGGGGTATGAGAATGAGCAGTTCTTC. J is TRBJ2-1 and V is TRBV6-1; tentatively, D is TRBD1 or TRBD2 (5 bases each). This CDR3 is built from 13 residues. V was trimmed by 4 bases and J by 7 bases, leaving 11 bases between them. Germline CDR1 is MNHNS and CDR2 is SASEGT.

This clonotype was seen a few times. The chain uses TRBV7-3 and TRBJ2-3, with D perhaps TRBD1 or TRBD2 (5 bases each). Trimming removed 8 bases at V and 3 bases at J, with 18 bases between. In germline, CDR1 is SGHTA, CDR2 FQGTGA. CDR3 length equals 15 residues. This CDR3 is CASGFNEGSTDTQYF. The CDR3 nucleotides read TGTGCCAGCGGGTTTAATGAGGGGAGTACAGATACGCAGTATTTT. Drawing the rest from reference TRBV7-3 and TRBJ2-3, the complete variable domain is GAGVSQTPSNKVTEKGKYVELRCDPISGHTALYWYRQSLGQGPEFLIYFQGTGAADDSGLPNDRFFAVRPEGSVSTLKIQRTERGDSAVYLCASGFNEGSTDTQYFGPGTRLTVL.

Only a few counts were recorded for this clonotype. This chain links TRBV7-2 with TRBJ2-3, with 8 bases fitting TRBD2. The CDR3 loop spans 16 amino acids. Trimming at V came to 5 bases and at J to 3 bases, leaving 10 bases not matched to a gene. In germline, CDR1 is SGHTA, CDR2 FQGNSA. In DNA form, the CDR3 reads TGTGCCAGCAGCCCCGGGGGGGGGTGGGGTACAGATACGCAGTATTTT. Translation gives CASSPGGGWGTDTQYF.

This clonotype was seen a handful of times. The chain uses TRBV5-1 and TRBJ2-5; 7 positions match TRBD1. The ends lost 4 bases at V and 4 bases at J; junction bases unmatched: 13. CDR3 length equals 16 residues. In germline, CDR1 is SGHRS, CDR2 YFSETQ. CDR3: CASSRLQGMGAETQYF. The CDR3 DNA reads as TGCGCCAGCAGCCGGCTACAGGGGATGGGGGCAGAGACCCAGTACTTC.

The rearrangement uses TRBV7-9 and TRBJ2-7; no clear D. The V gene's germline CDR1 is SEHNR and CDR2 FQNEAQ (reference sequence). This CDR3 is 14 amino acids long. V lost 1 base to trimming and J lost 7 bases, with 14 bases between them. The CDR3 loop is CASSLGGGRREQYF. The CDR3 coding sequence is TGTGCCAGCAGCTTAGGTGGTGGCCGAAGGGAGCAGTACTTC.

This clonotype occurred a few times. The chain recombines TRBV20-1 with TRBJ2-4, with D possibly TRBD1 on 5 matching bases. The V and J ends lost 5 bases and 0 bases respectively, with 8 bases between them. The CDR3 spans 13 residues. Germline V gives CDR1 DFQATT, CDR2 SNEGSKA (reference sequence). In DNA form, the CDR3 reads TGCAGTGCTGCAAGGGGAGCCAAAAACATTCAGTACTTC. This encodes CSAARGAKNIQYF.

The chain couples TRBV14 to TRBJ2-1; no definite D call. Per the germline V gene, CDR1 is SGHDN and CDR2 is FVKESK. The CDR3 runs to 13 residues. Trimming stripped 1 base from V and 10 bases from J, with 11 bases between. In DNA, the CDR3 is TGTGCCAGCAGCCAAGTTTTTGGTAGCGAGCAGTTCTTC. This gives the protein CASSQVFGSEQFF.

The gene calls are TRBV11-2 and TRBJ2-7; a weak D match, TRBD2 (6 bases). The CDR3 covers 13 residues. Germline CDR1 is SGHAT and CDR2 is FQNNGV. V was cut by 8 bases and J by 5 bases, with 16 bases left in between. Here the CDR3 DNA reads TGTGCCAGCCGGAGGCTAGCGAAGAACGAGCAGTACTTC. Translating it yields CASRRLAKNEQYF.

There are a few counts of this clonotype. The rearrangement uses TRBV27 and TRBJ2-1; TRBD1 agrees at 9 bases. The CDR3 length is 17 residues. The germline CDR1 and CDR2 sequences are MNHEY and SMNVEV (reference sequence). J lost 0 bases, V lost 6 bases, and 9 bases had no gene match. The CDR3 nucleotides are TGTGCCAGCAGCCAAACCGGACAGGGGCTCTCCTACAATGAGCAGTTCTTC. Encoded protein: CASSQTGQGLSYNEQFF.

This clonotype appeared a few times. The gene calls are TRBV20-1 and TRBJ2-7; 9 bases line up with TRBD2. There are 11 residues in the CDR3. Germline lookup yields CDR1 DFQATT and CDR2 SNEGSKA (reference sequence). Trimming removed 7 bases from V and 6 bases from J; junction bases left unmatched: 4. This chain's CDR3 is CSVGTSIEQYF. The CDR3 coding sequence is TGCAGTGTTGGGACTAGCATCGAGCAGTACTTC.

The CDR3: CASSGGSDTQYF. The CDR3 DNA follows: TGCGCCAGCAGTGGAGGGTCAGATACGCAGTATTTT. The genes are TRBV10-2 and TRBJ2-3; a weak D match, TRBD2 (5 bases). This CDR3 region has 12 residues. Germline assignment: CDR1 WSHSY and CDR2 SAAADI. Trimming took 4 bases from V and 4 from J, leaving 6 bases between them.

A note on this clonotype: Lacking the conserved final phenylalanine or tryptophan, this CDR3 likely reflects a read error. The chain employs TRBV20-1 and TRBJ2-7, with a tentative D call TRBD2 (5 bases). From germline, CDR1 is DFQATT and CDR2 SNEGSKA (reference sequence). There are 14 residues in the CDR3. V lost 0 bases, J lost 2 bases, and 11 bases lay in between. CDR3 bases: TGCAGTGCTAGAGATCTCTTACTAGCCTACGAGCAGTACTTG. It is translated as CSARDLLLAYEQYL.

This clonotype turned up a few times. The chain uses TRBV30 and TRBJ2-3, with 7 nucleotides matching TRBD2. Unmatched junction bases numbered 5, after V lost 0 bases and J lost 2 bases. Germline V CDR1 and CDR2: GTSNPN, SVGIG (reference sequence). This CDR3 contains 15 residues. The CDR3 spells CAWSVGLAATDTQYF. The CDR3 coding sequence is TGTGCCTGGAGTGTGGGGCTAGCGGCCACAGATACGCAGTATTTT.

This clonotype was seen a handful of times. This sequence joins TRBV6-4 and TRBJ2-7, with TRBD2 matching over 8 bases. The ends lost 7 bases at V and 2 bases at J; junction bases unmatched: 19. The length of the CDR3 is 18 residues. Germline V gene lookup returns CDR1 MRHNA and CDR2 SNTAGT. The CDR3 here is CASIRTSNNGRGAYEQYF. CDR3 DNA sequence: TGTGCCAGCATCCGGACTAGCAATAACGGCCGTGGGGCCTACGAGCAGTACTTC.

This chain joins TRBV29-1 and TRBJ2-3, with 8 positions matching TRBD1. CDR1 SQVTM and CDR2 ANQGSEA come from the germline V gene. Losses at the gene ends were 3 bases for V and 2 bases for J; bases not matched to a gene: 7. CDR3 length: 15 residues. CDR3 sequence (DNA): TGCAGCGTTGACGCGGCAGGGGGCTTCACAGATACGCAGTATTTT. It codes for CSVDAAGGFTDTQYF.

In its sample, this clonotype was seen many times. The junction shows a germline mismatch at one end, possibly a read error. This CDR3 is CSARDWRNEKLFF. The CDR3 nucleotides read TGCAGTGCCAGAGACTGGCGAAATGAAAAACTGTTTTTT. The rearrangement joins TRBV20-1 to TRBJ1-4, with D hard to call. There are 13 residues in the CDR3. Germline V gene sequence: CDR1 DFQATT, CDR2 SNEGSKA (reference sequence).

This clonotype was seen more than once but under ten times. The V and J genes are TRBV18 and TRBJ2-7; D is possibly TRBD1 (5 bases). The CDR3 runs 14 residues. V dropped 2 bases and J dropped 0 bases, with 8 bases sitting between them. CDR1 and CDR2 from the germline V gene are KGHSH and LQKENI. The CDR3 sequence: CASSPARASYEQYF. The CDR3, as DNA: TGTGCCAGCTCACCAGCCAGGGCCTCCTACGAGCAGTACTTC.

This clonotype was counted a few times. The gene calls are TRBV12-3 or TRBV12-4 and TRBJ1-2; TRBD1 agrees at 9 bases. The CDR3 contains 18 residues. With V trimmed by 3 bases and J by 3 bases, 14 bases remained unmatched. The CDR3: CASSFPSPTGGEDYGYTF. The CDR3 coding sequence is TGTGCCAGCAGTTTCCCCTCCCCTACAGGGGGCGAGGACTATGGCTACACCTTC.

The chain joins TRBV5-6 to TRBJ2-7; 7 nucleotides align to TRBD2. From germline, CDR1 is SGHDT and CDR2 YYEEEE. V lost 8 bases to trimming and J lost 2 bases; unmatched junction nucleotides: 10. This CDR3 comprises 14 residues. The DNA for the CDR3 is TGTGCCAGTTGCGTAGCGGGCTCTACCTACGAGCAGTACTTC. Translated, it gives CASCVAGSTYEQYF.

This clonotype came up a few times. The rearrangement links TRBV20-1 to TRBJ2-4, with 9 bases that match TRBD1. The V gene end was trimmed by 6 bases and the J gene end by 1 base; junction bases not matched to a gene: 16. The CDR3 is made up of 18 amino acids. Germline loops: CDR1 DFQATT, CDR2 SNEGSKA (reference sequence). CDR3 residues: CSALPPGQGSRAKNIQYF. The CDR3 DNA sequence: TGCAGTGCCTTACCCCCGGGACAGGGAAGTCGGGCCAAAAACATTCAGTACTTC.

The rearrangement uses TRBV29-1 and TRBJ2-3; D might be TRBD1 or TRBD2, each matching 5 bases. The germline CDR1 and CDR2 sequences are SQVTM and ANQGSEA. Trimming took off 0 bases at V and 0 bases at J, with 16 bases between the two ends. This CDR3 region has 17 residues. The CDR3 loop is CSVEDRARDLSTDTQYF. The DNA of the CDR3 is TGCAGCGTTGAAGATCGGGCTAGGGACCTTAGCACAGATACGCAGTATTTT.

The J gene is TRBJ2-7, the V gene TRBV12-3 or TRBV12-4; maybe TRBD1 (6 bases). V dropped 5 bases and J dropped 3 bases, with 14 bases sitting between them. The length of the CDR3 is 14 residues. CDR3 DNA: TGTGCCAGCAGTGTCGGACAGACCCACTACGAGCAGTACTTC. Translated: CASSVGQTHYEQYF.

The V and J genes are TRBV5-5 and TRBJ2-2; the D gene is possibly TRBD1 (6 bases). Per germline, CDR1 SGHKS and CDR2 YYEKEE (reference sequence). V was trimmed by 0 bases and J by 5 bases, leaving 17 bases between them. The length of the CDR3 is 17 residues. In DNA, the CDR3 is TGTGCCAGCAGCTTGGGGGGAATTACAGGGAAGACCGGGGAGCTGTTTTTT. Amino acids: CASSLGGITGKTGELFF.

The CDR3 protein is CASSLTDRNYEQYF. DNA of the CDR3: TGTGCCAGCAGTCTTACCGACAGGAATTACGAGCAGTACTTC. This rearrangement joins TRBV28 to TRBJ2-7; TRBD1 might be the D (6 bases). The CDR3 has 14 amino acids. Trimming removed 5 bases at V and 4 bases at J, with 15 bases between. Germline assignment: CDR1 MDHEN and CDR2 SYDVKM.

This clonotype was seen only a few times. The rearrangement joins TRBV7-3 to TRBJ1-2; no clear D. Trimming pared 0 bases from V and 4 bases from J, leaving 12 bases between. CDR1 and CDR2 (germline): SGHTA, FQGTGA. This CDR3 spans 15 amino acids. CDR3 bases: TGTGCCAGCAGCTTAACGTTTGGCAGCCTCTATGGCTACACCTTC. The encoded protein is CASSLTFGSLYGYTF.

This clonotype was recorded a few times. DNA of the CDR3: TGTGCCAGCAGCCCCGGACTAGCGGGGGGGCCGCACACCGGGGAGCTGTTTTTT. It specifies CASSPGLAGGPHTGELFF. The rearrangement joins TRBV3-1 to TRBJ2-2; 15 nucleotides match TRBD2. With V trimmed by 4 bases and J by 3 bases, 6 bases remained unmatched. CDR1 LGHDT and CDR2 YNNKEL come from the germline V gene (reference sequence). The CDR3 covers 18 residues. The whole variable domain, filled in from reference TRBV3-1 and TRBJ2-2, reads DTAVSQTPKYLVTQMGNDKSIKCEQNLGHDTMYWYKQDSKKFLKIMFSYNNKELIINETVPNRFSPKSPDKAHLNLHINSLELGDSAVYFCASSPGLAGGPHTGELFFGEGSRLTVL.